This T cell receptor beta chain was captured by sequencing in a study of cytomegalovirus exposure and HLA in healthy donors (dated by TCRdb to about 2017). Turning to the overall study: An earlier analysis of 550 to 700 of the donors reported approximately 290 Gb of sequence data and 100 million to 130 million unique TCR beta sequences from 190 million or so T cells. Approximately 300 gigabases of sequencing data and around 80 million unique TCR sequences made up an early release that covered several hundred HLA-typed donors. Of the roughly 410 genotyped donors, 75% to 85% were placed in the genetic ancestry cluster associated with self-reported Caucasian donors. The study aimed to test whether signatures of past pathogen exposure could be identified by cataloging public T cell receptors. Using immunosequencing, the study profiled T cell repertoires from about 620 subjects and related those repertoires to cytomegalovirus serostatus. Besides the first cohort of roughly 640 subjects, a separate validation cohort made up of 120 different subjects was used. The study combined high-throughput TCR immunosequencing, statistical association of individual TCRs with disease status, and machine learning to predict cytomegalovirus infection status. In a later analysis, previously published TCR beta repertoires from 500 to 750 donors were re-analyzed and high-resolution HLA genotyping was added so that TCR occurrence patterns could be studied. Rather than drawing on any new phenotypic data, the later analysis identified candidate immune exposures from TCR beta sequences and the way those sequences occurred across donors. An earlier analysis of some 500 of the donors applied high-throughput TCR beta sequencing to assess whether each TCR beta V gene segment acted as functional or pseudogenic. Donor age, sex, ethnicity and CMV serostatus were compiled alongside the repertoire data. Genome-wide SNP genotypes for about 65% of the 666 donors were used in a later genetic analysis, which treated that subset as a discovery cohort. Every discovery cohort repertoire had been produced on one sequencing platform. Both class I and class II loci were covered by HLA typing, at four-digit resolution. The number of donors typed differed by locus, with roughly 620-630 for A, B, C, DRB1 and DQB1, roughly 520 for DQA1, 606 for DPA1, and under 490 for DPB1. A handful of DR-DQ haplotypes were handled as single units for association and clustering because linkage in the cohort was strong. Among 300 to 450 genotyped donors of the cohort, an average of approximately 230,000 unique TCR beta nucleotide sequences were sequenced per donor, 15% to 20% of them non-productive.

With respect to this clone: Its recognized antigen is unknown. No base quality values were provided; no much bigger clone lies one nucleotide off.

The cohort consisted of 650 to 850 healthy bone marrow donors. At the time of sampling, all cohort members were nominally healthy, though unrecorded immune exposures were likely present. The donor tested CMV seronegative, placing the donor among the 350 or so seronegative members of the cohort. Every donor gave a peripheral blood sample, and the peripheral blood mononuclear cells from that sample were used for TCR beta sequencing. Genomic DNA extraction from the blood cell samples was performed with the Qiagen DNeasy Blood Extraction Kit. Libraries were built with the immunoSEQ multiplex PCR assay. For the multiplex PCR, a mixture combining 60 forward primers for TCR Vbeta segments and 13 reverse primers for TCR Jbeta segments was used. Amplification of the CDR3 region of rearranged TCR beta genes was performed with a multiplex PCR assay on genomic DNA. The Illumina HiSeq System was used to sequence the amplified TCR beta libraries as 87-base-pair reads. On the study's bioinformatics: In a later analysis, 70 million to 95 million unique TCR beta chains were counted across the roughly 610 repertoires, and roughly 10 million of these chains were shared by at least two donors. A nearest-neighbor algorithm error-corrected the raw reads and collapsed the reads into unique sequences, merging closely related sequences to remove PCR and sequencing errors. Alignment of CDR3 sequences to IMGT reference sequences was used to assign V, D and J gene segments. For a sequence to be retained, a match of at least six nucleotides was required to both a V gene segment and a J gene segment. Rearrangements were classified as productive when the CDR3 lacked stop codons and remained in frame with V and J, and all other rearrangements were classified as non-productive. CDR3 was defined by IMGT convention, running from the second conserved V-encoded cysteine to the conserved J-encoded phenylalanine. In an earlier analysis of approximately 500 of the donors, sequences lacking an unambiguous match to a single V gene segment were excluded. In an earlier analysis of approximately 590 of the donors, V segments were called functional above 56.7% productive rearrangements and were called segregating when the between-donor standard deviation exceeded 5%. To diagnose cytomegalovirus status from the catalog of TCR beta chain sequences, a statistical classification framework was built. A later analysis assigned V and J genes by comparing TCR nucleotide sequences with IMGT/GENE-DB human TR gene sequences. In a later analysis, CDR3 sequences and most-parsimonious VDJ recombination scenarios were assigned using the TCRdist pipeline. In a later analysis, every TCR beta chain was defined by the combination of its CDR3 amino acid sequence and its V-gene family, and reads without a unique V-gene family were dropped. In a later analysis, 500 to 650 highly shared, low-generation-probability nucleotide sequences were removed to address suspected cross-contamination and a sequencing artifact. For each public chain, a later analysis derived a clonal expansion index from normalized ranks of inferred template counts within each repertoire. In a later analysis, generation probabilities were computed with a VDJ recombination model fitted to out-of-frame rearrangements, and the resulting probabilities were checked against IGoR. A later analysis scored TCR-TCR, TCR-HLA and TCR-CMV co-occurrence with hypergeometric tests, applying a repertoire-size bias correction to TCR pairs. To estimate false discovery rates, a later analysis permuted the HLA or CMV assignments 20 times. In a later analysis, co-occurring TCRs were grouped using DBSCAN, with TCRdist sequence similarity added in when clustering inside HLA-allele-positive subsets. For co-occurrence clustering, repertoires with fewer than 30,000 or more than 120,000 public chains were excluded, along with roughly five repertoires with anomalous nucleotide sharing. In TCRdb, the immuneACCESS table is reduced to in-frame sequences with V and J assigned. These tables do not hold every clone; where another copy was compared, an unresolved V gene accounts for under half, and the others remain unexplained. V, J and clone size are those of that table, while D and trimming were read from the DNA. The sample table records a few hundred thousand clones; over 90% of these occur just once. The ten largest make up about 1.7% of the sample.

The study at large found these results: HLA typing was unavailable for some donors at each locus, so association tests used only the typed subset. Roughly 17 rarely observed V segments, including chromosome 9 orphons, were excluded from the earlier analysis of about 500 of the donors because counts were too low. The study listed approximately 150 TCR beta chains as associated with cytomegalovirus. In both the original and validation cohorts, the classifier was reported to diagnose cytomegalovirus status with high specificity and sensitivity. In a later analysis, HLA-associated TCR beta chains showed more clonal expansion and lower generation probabilities than non-associated chains that were equally common. A few of the identified cytomegalovirus-associated TCR beta chains were confirmed in vitro to be specific for cytomegalovirus antigens. The authors suggested that the approach could potentially be extended to other disease states and immunological phenotypes. When HLA alleles, especially DR and DQ, strongly co-occurred, attributing TCR associations to individual alleles was difficult. Most TCR sequences were seen in very few donors, while some public TCRs were found in many individuals. A later analysis associated about 18,000 TCR beta sequences with specific HLA alleles at a false discovery rate of 0.05. Correlated functional status among segregating V segments might reflect linkage disequilibrium, but an unknown experimental factor could not be ruled out. In an earlier analysis of roughly 560 of the donors, most TCR beta V segments were observed in productive rearrangements about 87% or about 30% of the time, broadly matching IMGT annotations. A further reported finding was that TCR beta sequences accurately predicted the HLA-A and HLA-B alleles for most subjects in the first cohort. This cohort had only TCR beta chains sequenced, and the lack of alpha or paired-chain data limited which features could be detected. In a later analysis, the rate of TCR association differed among HLA loci, with DRB1 alleles having the most associated TCRs and HLA-C alleles having the fewest. According to a later analysis, parvovirus B19, influenza, CMV and Epstein-Barr virus appeared linked to several top co-occurrence clusters. In a later genetic analysis, fewer N-insertions in productive TCRs were reported among donors in an Asian-associated ancestry cluster than the approximately 710-donor mean. Roughly uniform sequencing depth across donors was assumed in presence/absence analyses, although this assumption may not hold. Immune exposure information for the cohort was limited to CMV serostatus. According to a later analysis, most CMV-associated TCR beta chains appeared to be HLA-restricted, and the HLA associations seemed to be driven largely by CMV exposure. V-gene and J-gene trimming of TCR beta chains was associated with a missense DCLRE1C variant in a later genetic analysis, and the association was replicated in an independent cohort. A cluster of highly shared sequence variants was judged likely to be a technical artifact of the sequencing pipeline.

This TCR was sampled from a girl aged 2-10 years in good health and CMV-seronegative. The sequenced sample consisted of PBMCs.

The CDR3 reads as follows: CASSLDEGGRQGSRYGYTF. The sequenced DNA: TGTGCCAGCAGCTTGGACGAGGGGGGGCGGCAGGGTTCAAGATATGGCTACACCTTC. The V and J segments used are TRBV5-5 and TRBJ1-2; a tentative D match to TRBD1 spans 6 bases. From a lookup of the germline V gene (reference sequence), CDR1 and CDR2 are SGHKS and YYEKEE. The CDR3 sequence holds 19 residues, the cysteine and phenylalanine included. Left in the record is the CDR3 DNA by itself, 57 bases read in frame from the first base. V and J are truncated by 0 bases and 5 bases respectively, leaving an intervening sequence of 26 bases.